This T cell receptor (beta chain) was captured in a study of blood T cell repertoires in COVID-19. Overall study: Sites in the United States, Italy and Spain provided acute and convalescent COVID-19 samples. The cDNA or gDNA used as material had been derived from T cells, B-cell-depleted T cells, or PBMCs.

V lost 0 bases to trimming and J lost 5 bases; unmatched junction nucleotides: 4. Germline loops: CDR1 SGHDN, CDR2 FVKESK. This CDR3 has 16 residues. TCRdb's copy holds only in-frame clones and misses some; the assay was immunoSEQ multiplex PCR. The sample consists of about 85,000 clones, under 85% of them appearing once. The TCR was taken from a human donor in a cohort sampled during active COVID-19. Sequencing was done on a sample of peripheral blood. The V gene is TRBV14, the J gene TRBJ1-6; 7 nucleotides match TRBD1. This chain's CDR3 is CASSQDWDRHNSPLHF. CDR3 sequence (DNA): TGTGCCAGCAGCCAAGATTGGGACAGACATAATTCACCCCTCCACTTT.